Listed here is a single TCR beta chain. The sample originates from a study of T cell changes during pregnancy in multiple sclerosis. In germline, CDR1 is SGHRS, CDR2 YFSETQ. There are 14 residues in the CDR3. The data were produced by immunoSEQ multiplex PCR, yet TCRdb's version contains in-frame clones alone and is incomplete. Altogether 59,000 or so clones are present, around 90% being singletons, with the ten largest covering around 3%. The chain uses TRBV5-1 and TRBJ2-5; the D gene is possibly TRBD1 (5 bases). TRBJ2-7 explains the end of the DNA better; the J call may be wrong. The origin of this receptor is a female donor in good health, enrolled as a control in a pregnancy study. The specimen comprised peripheral blood, sampled in the third trimester of pregnancy. The CDR3 bases are TGCGCCAGCAGCTTGAGGGGTTTAACCTACGAGCAGTACTTC. Translation: CASSLRGLTYEQYF.